These T cell receptor beta chains were read from a single sample in a study of regulatory and conventional T cells in RAG deficiency. TCRdb keeps only in-frame clones here, not all; method: immunoSEQ multiplex PCR. The sample has 22,000 or so clones; approximately 93% are singletons. The same data also went into a second study, on regulatory T cells.

The source material was CD4+ T cells sorted from blood. The receptors come from a human donor in good health. Both conserved end residues are part of each CDR3. The D gene is left open where the match is weak. Not every row has a clone size; where given, it reads once, few, many or a size class.

size	V	J	D	CDR3	DNA
NA	TRBV12-5	TRBJ2-5	TRBD1	CASGLPTGTGVVTQYF	TGTGCTAGTGGTTTGCCCACCGGGACAGGGGTTGTTACCCAGTACTTC
NA	TRBV4-1	TRBJ2-7	TRBD2	CASSPGLAGGPSEQYF	TGCGCCAGCAGCCCGGGACTAGCGGGGGGGCCTAGCGAGCAGTACTTC
NA	TRBV4-1	TRBJ1-5	NA	CASSRELGRFPQHF	TGCGCCAGCAGCCGAGAACTAGGGAGGTTTCCCCAGCATTTT
NA	TRBV5-1	TRBJ1-1	NA	CASSLAGQNTEAFF	TGCGCCAGCAGCTTGGCGGGGCAGAACACTGAAGCTTTCTTT
NA	TRBV5-1	TRBJ1-1	NA	CASSLDMVKAEAFF	TGCGCCAGCAGCTTGGACATGGTTAAGGCTGAAGCTTTCTTT
NA	TRBV7-2	TRBJ2-7	TRBD2	CASSPTAGVSEQYF	TGTGCCAGCAGCCCCACAGCGGGAGTCTCCGAGCAGTACTTC
NA	TRBV19	TRBJ2-2	TRBD2	CASSMASGAGELFF	TGTGCCAGTAGTATGGCTAGCGGGGCCGGGGAGCTGTTTTTT
once	TRBV30	TRBJ1-6	TRBD1	CAWSVPNRGNSPLHF	TGTGCCTGGAGTGTACCCAACAGGGGCAATTCACCCCTCCACTTT
NA	TRBV7-9	TRBJ2-1	NA	CASSRPTGVSYNEQFF	TGTGCCAGCAGCCGGCCCACGGGGGTCTCCTACAATGAGCAGTTCTTC
once	TRBV25-1	TRBJ2-7	NA	CASSITGIHEQYF	TGTGCCAGCTCCATTACAGGGATCCACGAGCAGTACTTC
NA	TRBV10-3	TRBJ2-7	NA	CAIRALDSPIEQYF	TGTGCCATCAGGGCCCTGGACAGCCCAATTGAGCAGTACTTC
NA	TRBV29-1	TRBJ2-7	TRBD2	CSVAGGKEQYF	TGCAGCGTAGCGGGGGGGAAGGAGCAGTACTTC
NA	TRBV5-1	TRBJ2-2	TRBD2	CASTQGSGSTGELFF	TGCGCCAGCACCCAAGGTAGCGGGTCAACCGGGGAGCTGTTTTTT
NA	TRBV6-1	TRBJ1-5	NA	CASIGGQGQPQHF	TGTGCCAGCATCGGAGGGCAAGGGCAGCCCCAGCATTTT
NA	TRBV7-2	TRBJ2-7	TRBD2	CASSLDGGAYEQYF	TGTGCCAGCAGCTTAGATGGGGGGGCCTACGAGCAGTACTTC
NA	TRBV13	TRBJ2-1	NA	CASSLGLASGGEQFF	TGTGCCAGCAGCTTGGGGCTAGCCTCCGGGGGTGAGCAGTTCTTC
NA	TRBV21-1	TRBJ1-6	NA	CASSKELLWDRGNHNSPLHF	TGTGCCAGCAGCAAAGAACTGTTGTGGGACAGGGGTAATCATAATTCACCCCTCCACTTT
NA	TRBV11-3	TRBJ2-1	TRBD1	CASSLPGQSNYNEQFF	TGTGCCAGCAGCCTTCCGGGACAGTCGAATTACAATGAGCAGTTCTTC
NA	TRBV7-9	TRBJ1-4	NA	CASSLAGGNEKLFF	TGTGCCAGCAGCTTAGCGGGGGGTAATGAAAAACTGTTTTTT
NA	TRBV6-1	TRBJ2-7	NA	CASSITSSYEQYF	TGTGCCAGCTCAATCACTAGCTCCTACGAGCAGTACTTC
NA	TRBV6-5	TRBJ1-2	NA	CASSYSTANYGYTF	TGTGCCAGCAGTTACTCGACAGCGAACTATGGCTACACCTTC
NA	TRBV7-9	TRBJ2-5	NA	CASSLGGQSETQYF	TGTGCCAGCAGCTTAGGGGGGCAGTCGGAGACCCAGTACTTC
NA	TRBV5-1	TRBJ2-3	NA	CASSAQSYTDTQYF	TGCGCCAGCAGCGCTCAATCTTACACAGATACGCAGTATTTT
NA	TRBV5-4	TRBJ2-2	TRBD1	CASSSTQGQGRTGELFF	TGTGCCAGCAGCTCCACCCAGGGACAGGGCAGGACCGGGGAGCTGTTTTTT
NA	TRBV5-1	TRBJ2-2	NA	CASSPSNPGINTGELFF	TGCGCCAGCAGCCCTTCAAATCCGGGAATAAACACCGGGGAGCTGTTTTTT
NA	TRBV18	TRBJ2-3	NA	CASSPSPGVYTDTQYF	TGTGCCAGCTCACCCAGTCCAGGGGTCTATACAGATACGCAGTATTTT
NA	TRBV18	TRBJ2-1	NA	CASSAGGLFNVPQFF	TGTGCCAGCTCGGCCGGGGGACTGTTCAATGTACCCCAGTTCTTC
NA	TRBV11-2	TRBJ2-3	NA	CASSPGADTQYF	TGTGCCAGCAGCCCTGGGGCCGATACGCAGTATTTT
NA	TRBV5-1	TRBJ2-2	NA	CASSLVAGHTGELFF	TGCGCCAGCAGCTTGGTCGCAGGACACACCGGGGAGCTGTTTTTT
NA	TRBV25-1	TRBJ1-3	NA	CASTPPKAGSSGNTIYF	TGTGCCAGCACCCCCCCCAAGGCAGGGTCCTCTGGAAACACCATATATTTT
NA	TRBV7-9	TRBJ2-5	NA	CASSYTSSETQYF	TGTGCCAGCAGCTACACTAGCTCGGAGACCCAGTACTTC
NA	TRBV21-1	TRBJ2-3	NA	CASRGQSDTQYF	TGTGCCAGCAGGGGACAGTCAGATACGCAGTATTTT
NA	TRBV5-1	TRBJ2-7	NA	CASSTGTNEQYF	TGCGCCAGCAGCACAGGGACCAACGAGCAGTACTTC
NA	TRBV25-1	TRBJ2-3	NA	CASSDWAVLTDTQYF	TGTGCCAGCAGTGATTGGGCAGTACTCACAGATACGCAGTATTTT
NA	TRBV18	TRBJ1-4	TRBD1	CASSPGTGNEKLFF	TGTGCCAGCTCACCAGGGACAGGGAATGAAAAACTGTTTTTT
NA	TRBV4-1	TRBJ2-5	TRBD1	CASSQTGWQETQYF	TGCGCCAGCAGCCAGACAGGGTGGCAAGAGACCCAGTACTTC
NA	TRBV7-2	TRBJ1-4	NA	CASSLQPGATNEKLFF	TGTGCCAGCAGCTTACAACCAGGAGCAACTAATGAAAAACTGTTTTTT
NA	TRBV19	TRBJ1-2	NA	CASSPAAGQRLNYGYTF	TGTGCCAGTAGTCCAGCGGCCGGGCAGCGACTGAACTATGGCTACACCTTC
NA	TRBV27	TRBJ1-5	NA	CASSFGGYSNQPQHF	TGTGCCAGCAGTTTTGGGGGATATAGCAATCAGCCCCAGCATTTT
NA	TRBV19	TRBJ2-6	NA	CASSIKISNSGANVLTF	TGTGCCAGTAGTATTAAAATATCGAACTCTGGGGCCAACGTCCTGACTTTC
NA	TRBV28	TRBJ2-7	TRBD1	CASSPWTGANYEQYF	TGTGCCAGCAGCCCTTGGACAGGGGCAAACTACGAGCAGTACTTC
NA	TRBV18	TRBJ2-7	NA	CASSPNTVASYEQYF	TGTGCCAGCTCACCAAATACAGTGGCCTCCTACGAGCAGTACTTC